This T cell receptor (beta chain) was documented in a study of CD8 T cells in ankylosing spondylitis. For this clonotype: Antigen: not known.

TCRdb analysed the 5' RACE reads with MiXCR anew, one entry per CDR3 protein. In the table there are about 700,000 distinct CDR3 sequences, around 17% of which are singletons. Study findings and constraints: The study looked at matched synovial fluid samples from ankylosing spondylitis patients. Disease-linked clones were reported to be significantly enriched there. Among TCR beta sequences, a motif of several highly homologous variants appeared characteristic of ankylosing spondylitis blood.

The CDR3 has 14 amino acids. V shed 8 bases and J 5 bases; nucleotides not matched to a gene: 10. Looked up from germline, CDR1 is MNHNS and CDR2 is SASEGT. The source is a male donor with ankylosing spondylitis. The sample consisted of blood, either unsorted or a sorted T cell fraction (not recorded which). V is TRBV6-1 and J is TRBJ2-3, with TRBD2 identical over 7 bases. The CDR3 loop reads CASRSPASGDTQYF. The CDR3 nucleotides read TGTGCCAGCCGATCTCCGGCTAGCGGAGATACGCAGTATTTT.